This note documents a single T cell receptor (beta chain) sequence. The repertoire was sequenced with immunoSEQ multiplex PCR; TCRdb's copy has only in-frame clones and lacks some. The sample yields 600,000 or so clones, over 75% seen once. The data belong to a study of shared T cell receptors in the human thymus. The CDR3 runs 16 residues. Germline V gives CDR1 MDHEN, CDR2 SYDVKM. V was clipped by 6 bases and J by 2 bases; unmatched bases: 12. These same records also appear under a second study, on human thymus T cells. According to that study: Blood and thymic repertoires both appeared biased in V and J gene usage.

Sequenced material: thymocytes. The TCR comes from a boy younger than two with a congenital heart defect. The chain joins TRBV28 to TRBJ1-2; the match to TRBD1 covers 7 bases. The CDR3 coding sequence is TGTGCCAGCAGCAATCAGCCTAAGACAGGGAACTATGGCTACACCTTC. Residues: CASSNQPKTGNYGYTF.